Here is one T cell receptor (beta chain) with its context. The data derive from a study of blood T cell repertoires in COVID-19. Looking at the study overall: In each case, the material was cDNA or gDNA derived from T cells, B-cell-depleted T cells, or PBMCs.

The CDR3 consists of 14 residues. V was trimmed by 4 bases and J by 2 bases, leaving 12 bases between them. Germline V CDR1 and CDR2: SGHVS, FQNEAQ. The data were produced by immunoSEQ multiplex PCR, yet TCRdb's version contains in-frame clones alone and is incomplete. The table includes more than 200,000 clones, less than 90% detected once. This sequence joins TRBV7-8 and TRBJ2-7, with D perhaps matching TRBD1 (5 bases). This receptor was taken from a woman between 70 and 85 years old with active or convalescent COVID-19. Specimen: peripheral blood. CDR3 nucleotides: TGTGCCAGCAGCTGGGGTGCAGGGACCTACGAGCAGTACTTC. Protein sequence: CASSWGAGTYEQYF.